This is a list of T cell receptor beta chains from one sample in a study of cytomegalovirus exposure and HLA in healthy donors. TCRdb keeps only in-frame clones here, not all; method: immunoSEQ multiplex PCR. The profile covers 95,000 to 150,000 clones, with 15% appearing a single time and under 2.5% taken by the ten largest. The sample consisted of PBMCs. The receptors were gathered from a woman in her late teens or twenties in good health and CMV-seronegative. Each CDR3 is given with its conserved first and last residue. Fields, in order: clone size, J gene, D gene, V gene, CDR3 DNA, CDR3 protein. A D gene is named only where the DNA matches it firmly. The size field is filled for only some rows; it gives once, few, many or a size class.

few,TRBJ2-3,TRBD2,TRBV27,TGTGCCAGCAGTCATGGACTAGCGAGAGATACGCAGTATTTT,CASSHGLARDTQYF
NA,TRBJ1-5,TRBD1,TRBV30,TGTGCCTGGAGCACAGGGGTGGATCGGAATCAGCCCCAGCATTTT,CAWSTGVDRNQPQHF
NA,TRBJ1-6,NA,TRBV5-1,TGCGCCAGCAGCGTGACAGGTCCCGAAAATTCACCCCTCCACTTT,CASSVTGPENSPLHF
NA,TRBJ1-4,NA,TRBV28,TGTGCCAGCAGTCCCCCACAGGGAGAATGGGAAAAACTGTTTTTT,CASSPPQGEWEKLFF
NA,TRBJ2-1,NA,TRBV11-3,TGTGCCAGCAGCTTAGATGTCAGCGGTGCGGGGTACAATGAGCAGTTCTTC,CASSLDVSGAGYNEQFF
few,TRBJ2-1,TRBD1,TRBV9,TGTGCCAGCAGCCTGAGACAGGGAAGGTACAATGAGCAGTTCTTC,CASSLRQGRYNEQFF
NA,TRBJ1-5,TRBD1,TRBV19,TGTGCCAGTAGTATAGATCTGGGACAGGTCAATCAGCCCCAGCATTTT,CASSIDLGQVNQPQHF
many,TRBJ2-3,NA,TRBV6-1,TGTGCCAGCAGTGAACCCCTTGGCGGGGGCACAGATACGCAGTATTTT,CASSEPLGGGTDTQYF
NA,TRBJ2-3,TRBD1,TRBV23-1,TGCGCCAGCAGTCAGCTGGTTATACAGGGGCGAAGCACAGATACGCAGTATTTT,CASSQLVIQGRSTDTQYF
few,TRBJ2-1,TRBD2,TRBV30,TGTGCCTGGAGTCTTACGGGAGGGCGCGATGAGCAGTTCTTC,CAWSLTGGRDEQFF
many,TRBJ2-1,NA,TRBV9,TGTGCCAGCAGCGTCGGGGGGCTGAACAATGAGCAGTTCTTC,CASSVGGLNNEQFF
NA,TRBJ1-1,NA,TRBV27,TGTGCCAGCAGTTTACAGGGGAAGGGGAACACTGAAGCTTTCTTT,CASSLQGKGNTEAFF
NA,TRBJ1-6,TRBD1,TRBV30,TGTGCCTGGAGTGAGGGACAGCTCTCCTATAATTCACCCCTCCACTTT,CAWSEGQLSYNSPLHF
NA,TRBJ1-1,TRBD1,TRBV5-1,TGCGCCAGCAGCCAGGGGGACAGTGAAGCTTTCTTT,CASSQGDSEAFF
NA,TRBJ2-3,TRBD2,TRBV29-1,TGCAGCGTTGGTGGGACTAGCGGGGGTCCAGATACGCAGTATTTT,CSVGGTSGGPDTQYF
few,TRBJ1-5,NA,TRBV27,TGTGCCAGCAGTTTCAGCGATGAGCAGCCCCAGCATTTT,CASSFSDEQPQHF
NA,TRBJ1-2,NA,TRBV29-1,TGCAGCGTTGTTGCAGAAGGCTACACCTTC,CSVVAEGYTF
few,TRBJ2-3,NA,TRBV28,TGTGCCAGCAGTCCCCAGGGCGGGATTACAGATACGCAGTATTTT,CASSPQGGITDTQYF
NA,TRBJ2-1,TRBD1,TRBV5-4,TGTGCCAGCAGCTCCCGACAGGGGGCGTACAATGAGCAGTTCTTC,CASSSRQGAYNEQFF
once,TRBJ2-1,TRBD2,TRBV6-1,TGTGCCAGCAGTGCGACTAGCGGAGGGGTGTCCTACAATGAGCAGTTCTTC,CASSATSGGVSYNEQFF
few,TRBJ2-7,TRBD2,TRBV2,TGTGCCAGCAGGGGACTAGCGTACTTCGAGCAGTACTTC,CASRGLAYFEQYF
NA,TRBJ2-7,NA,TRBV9,TGTGCCAGCAGCACCCCGACAGACTGGAGCGAGCAGTACTTC,CASSTPTDWSEQYF